The clone carrying this T cell receptor beta chain was detected many times. Its antigen is still unknown. Germline CDR1 DFQATT, CDR2 SNEGSKA (reference sequence). This CDR3 contains 12 residues. V dropped 3 bases and J dropped 7; count of bases not matched to a gene: 3. This entry is derived from a study of neurological immune-mediated disorders. Findings and caveats of the study: No link was found between any clinical or MRI feature and the multiple sclerosis repertoire cluster. There were no CDR3 amino acid sequences shared by expanded clones across subjects, a result suggesting private repertoires in all groups.

Synthesis of cDNA was carried out by template-switch 5'RACE. The reaction used 10-nucleotide random UMIs. Via MiXCR, TCRdb re-called the 5' RACE reads, giving one row per CDR3 protein. Among 87,000 or so distinct CDR3 sequences, under 4.5% were seen once, and the ten largest hold under 3.5%. The origin of this receptor is a woman aged 50 to 65 with multiple sclerosis. The chain has TRBV20-1 and TRBJ2-3, with 8 bases identical to TRBD2. The sequencing input was PBMCs. The CDR3: CSASGGAYTQYF. The CDR3 DNA is TGCAGTGCTAGCGGGGGGGCATATACGCAGTATTTT.